These 14 T cell receptor beta chains were sequenced from one sample in a study of OX40 agonist ivuxolimab in advanced cancers. TCRdb's copy holds only in-frame clones and misses some; the assay was immunoSEQ multiplex PCR. The data show roughly 60,000 clones, with around four fifths seen just once and around 3.6% held by the top ten. Sample: CD4+ or CD8+ T cells sorted from blood, taken in a trial of the OX40 agonist ivuxolimab. These receptors came from an adult with an advanced solid tumor such as melanoma, head and neck, liver or kidney cancer.

The chain couples TRBV10-2 to TRBJ1-3, with D unresolved. V shed 0 bases and J shed 8 bases, with 11 bases lying between them. This CDR3 spans 14 amino acids. The germline V gene has CDR1 WSHSY and CDR2 SAAADI. The CDR3 reads CASSESGPTDTIYF. Here the CDR3 DNA reads TGCGCCAGCAGTGAGTCCGGCCCGACGGACACCATATATTTT.

V and J are TRBV28 and TRBJ1-4, with D unresolved. Germline values: CDR1 MDHEN, CDR2 SYDVKM. Trimming stripped 7 bases from V and 3 bases from J, with 15 bases between. The CDR3 spans 15 residues. The CDR3 protein is CASKFSRVSNEKLFF. CDR3 in DNA: TGTGCCAGCAAATTTAGTAGAGTCTCTAATGAAAAACTGTTTTTT.

The CDR3 DNA follows: TGTGCCAGCAGTCACAGACAGGGCGGCTCCTACGAGCAGTACTTC. It encodes CASSHRQGGSYEQYF. This chain uses TRBV2 with TRBJ2-7; TRBD1 matches at 7 bases. Unmatched junction bases numbered 7, after V lost 5 bases and J lost 0 bases. The CDR3 length is 15 residues. The germline V gene encodes CDR1 SNHLY and CDR2 FYNNEI. Combining the CDR3 with reference TRBV2 and TRBJ2-7 gives the whole variable domain EPEVTQTPSHQVTQMGQEVILRCVPISNHLYFYWYRQILGQKVEFLVSFYNNEISEKSEIFDDQFSVERPDGSNFTLKIRSTKLEDSAMYFCASSHRQGGSYEQYFGPGTRLTVT.

The chain couples TRBV30 to TRBJ1-1; D is ambiguous. V was trimmed by 4 bases and J by 8 bases, leaving 14 bases between them. The CDR3 runs 12 residues. Per germline, CDR1 GTSNPN and CDR2 SVGIG (reference sequence). Here the CDR3 DNA reads TGTGCCTGGATAGATGAACGGGCGGAAGCTTTCTTT. This encodes CAWIDERAEAFF.

The chain joins TRBV4-1 to TRBJ1-5, with TRBD1 matching 12 bases. This CDR3 has 16 residues. Germline lookup yields CDR1 MGHRA and CDR2 YSYEKL. V shed 5 bases and J 9 bases; nucleotides not matched to a gene: 11. This CDR3 is CASSAGTGGLYWPQHF. The CDR3 region has the DNA TGCGCCAGCAGCGCCGGGACAGGGGGCCTATATTGGCCCCAGCATTTT.

V and J are TRBV19 and TRBJ2-7; 9 nucleotides align to TRBD1. With V trimmed by 1 base and J by 6 bases, 10 bases remained unmatched. Germline lookup yields CDR1 LNHDA and CDR2 SQIVND (reference sequence). The CDR3 consists of 16 residues. Here the CDR3 DNA reads TGTGCCAGTAGTATAGGGCCGGGACAGGGCGAATTCGAGCAGTACTTC. This codes for CASSIGPGQGEFEQYF. The full variable domain, its missing parts supplied by reference TRBV19 and TRBJ2-7, is DGGITQSPKYLFRKEGQNVTLSCEQNLNHDAMYWYRQDPGQGLRLIYYSQIVNDFQKGDIAEGYSVSREKKESFPLTVTSAQKNPTAFYLCASSIGPGQGEFEQYFGPGTRLTVT.

The chain carries TRBV5-1 and TRBJ2-2; tentative D call: TRBD2 (5 bases). Germline V gene sequence: CDR1 SGHRS, CDR2 YFSETQ. V lost 0 bases and J lost 7, with 13 bases in between. The CDR3 has 15 amino acids. This CDR3 reads CASSLVSGWVGELFF. The CDR3 DNA reads as TGCGCCAGCAGCTTGGTTTCGGGATGGGTCGGGGAGCTGTTTTTT.

The V call is TRBV6-1, the J call TRBJ1-4, with 8 bases identical to TRBD1. Germline-derived CDR1 and CDR2 are MNHNS and SASEGT. This CDR3 contains 14 residues. The junction had 4 bases not matched to a gene; V was cut back by 5 bases and J by 5 bases. Written as DNA, the CDR3 is TGTGCCAGCAGTACACAGGGGGGAAATGAAAAACTGTTTTTT. This gives the protein CASSTQGGNEKLFF.

V and J are TRBV30 and TRBJ2-3; a weak D match, TRBD2 (5 bases). The ends were cut back, 0 bases at V and 6 bases at J, with 16 bases in the middle. Germline CDR1 GTSNPN, CDR2 SVGIG (reference sequence). This CDR3 is built from 15 residues. The CDR3 loop is CAWSVLGLSRDTQYF. The CDR3 DNA reads as TGTGCCTGGAGTGTACTTGGACTGTCCAGGGATACGCAGTATTTT.

The chain couples TRBV5-6 to TRBJ2-2; no clear D. The CDR3 is made up of 14 amino acids. The V gene's germline CDR1 is SGHDT and CDR2 YYEEEE. Trimming removed 6 bases at V and 6 bases at J, with 15 bases between. This chain's CDR3 is CASTTPRLAGELFF. CDR3 sequence (DNA): TGTGCCAGCACCACCCCGCGTTTAGCCGGGGAGCTGTTTTTT.

The rearrangement uses TRBV7-2 and TRBJ1-5; D is ambiguous. The CDR3 has 13 amino acids. Germline lookup yields CDR1 SGHTA and CDR2 FQGNSA. V lost 4 bases and J 5 bases, leaving 9 bases between the germline ends. This CDR3 reads CASSSSRDQPQHF. The CDR3 nucleotides are TGTGCCAGCAGCTCTAGCCGGGATCAGCCCCAGCATTTT.

This chain joins TRBV2 and TRBJ2-1, with 11 positions matching TRBD2. The germline gives CDR1 SNHLY, CDR2 FYNNEI. This CDR3 has 14 residues. V dropped 7 bases and J dropped 8; count of bases not matched to a gene: 7. CDR3 coding DNA: TGTGCCAGCACCTCCGGGACTAGCGGAGATGAGCAGTTCTTC. Translation: CASTSGTSGDEQFF.

The chain employs TRBV11-3 and TRBJ2-5, with 11 bases lining up with TRBD2. The CDR3 has 15 residues. The junction had 1 base not matched to a gene; V was cut back by 3 bases and J by 1 base. Per the germline V gene, CDR1 is SGHNT and CDR2 is YENEEA. The CDR3 region is CASSLGLAAQETQYF. The DNA for the CDR3 is TGTGCCAGCAGCTTGGGACTAGCGGCCCAAGAGACCCAGTACTTC.

The chain links TRBV7-9 to TRBJ2-7; 7 bases agree with TRBD2. CDR1 is SEHNR and CDR2 is FQNEAQ in the germline V gene (reference sequence). This CDR3 has 13 amino acids. The junction had 8 bases not matched to a gene; V was cut back by 5 bases and J by 7 bases. DNA for the CDR3: TGTGCCAGCAGCCCGCCGACTAGCCTGGAGCAGTACTTC. It codes for CASSPPTSLEQYF.